This T cell receptor (beta chain) was recorded in a study of shared clonotypes between healthy human individuals (dated by TCRdb to 2019 to 2021). Study-wide context: A couple of women and a few men aged 18 to 49 years were included in the cohort. To estimate repertoire size and how much clonotypes are shared between individuals, the study performed deep sequencing of blood TCR repertoires from 4 to 6 healthy adults. To increase sequencing depth and limit assay-specific biases, TCR repertoire library preparation and sequencing were carried out by different laboratories using diverse techniques. Per donor, three plates each were used for CD4 naive and CD4 memory, two for CD8 naive, and one for CD8 memory. Leukapheresis yielded between about 0.9 and 9 billion PBMCs per donor.

Notes on this clone: What this receptor recognizes is not known. Base quality data are lacking; no much larger clone is found one base away.

Based on the germline V gene, the CDR1 and CDR2 sequences are MDHEN and SYDVKM. From its cysteine to its phenylalanine, the CDR3 spans 16 amino acids. This entry keeps only the CDR3 DNA: 48 bases, framed from base 1. V is cut back by 4 bases and J by 5 bases, with 8 bases in the junction unmatched. Overall study outcomes, separate from this receptor: Sharing across several donors was observed for around 5% of naive CD4, under 4% of naive CD8, about 2.3% of memory CD4, and approximately 0.41% of memory CD8 clonotypes. The small number of donors limited the genetic and exposure-history diversity represented. Naive subsets generally had larger estimated clonotype richness than memory subsets. Based on pairwise subsampling, the degree of clonotype sharing among donors was expected to be affected by sequencing depth. Only blood was sampled, and tissue TCR repertoires likely differ from those in blood. Compared with non-shared clonotypes, the clonotypes found in all four sorted-subset donors had higher generation probabilities. Even with the large sequencing depth, rarefaction of the sorted-subset datasets indicated that sequencing was incomplete.

Using the deep immunoSEQ assay, TCR CDR3 regions were amplified from genomic DNA by multiplex PCR. For each cell subset, the extracted genomic DNA was distributed evenly across all wells of several immunoSEQ 96-well plates, and each plate served as one replicate. Each replicate PCR for sorted subsets received 150 to 250 ng genomic DNA, equal to about 30,000 T cell genomes. The purified libraries were quantified using a Qubit 3.0 fluorometer, sized with a Bioanalyzer 2100, and then quantified again using the KAPA Library Quantification kit. Every immunoSEQ 96-well plate was sequenced on a separate single-read 150-cycle Illumina NextSeq 550 flow cell. The authors' analysis ran thus. The immunoSEQ output contained only junctional sequences without quality scores, so filtering could not match that applied to full-length reads. To assign V/J genes and CDR3, sequences were annotated against IMGT germline references using PyIR, a Python wrapper for IgBLAST v1.9. Any read was removed if the V/J assignment was weak (E-value above 1e-6), the CDR3 was missing, or the read contained stop codons, out-of-frame junctions, or ambiguous translated residues. V3J clonotypes were defined as sequences sharing the same inferred V gene, J gene, and CDR3 amino acid sequence. The percentage overlap between two repertoires was calculated by dividing the number of shared unique clonotypes by the size of the smaller repertoire. RTK rarefaction, the Chao1 estimator, and Recon v2.1 estimates of unobserved clonotypes were used to assess repertoire richness. For all TCRbeta clonotypes obtained by the gDNA method from a handful of donors, generation probabilities were computed with OLGA. The immuneACCESS repertoire file appears here via TCRdb, limited to in-frame rearrangements. These files lack a portion of the clones; in checked studies, under half of the deficit traces to unresolved V genes, and the cause of the others is not known. From that table come the V and J calls and clone size; the DNA was used to work out D and trimming. The sample has 2 million to 2.5 million clones on record, 85% to 95% of them singletons. The biggest ten clones account for around 0.4% of the sample.

Donors were healthy HIV-negative adults with no recently reported acute infections or vaccinations. Every donor was a Caucasian adult residing in Nashville, Tennessee, USA. CD4+ T cells were enriched through magnetic negative selection, after which naive cells were positively selected on CD45RA and the remaining negative fraction served as the memory subset. Blood was obtained by leukapheresis, after which PBMCs were separated by Ficoll-Histopaque density gradient centrifugation and cryopreserved in liquid nitrogen vapor phase. Analytical flow cytometry was used to check the purity and quantity of every magnetically sorted T cell population. Genomic DNA was isolated from each sorted fraction and quantified by UV absorbance on a Nanodrop 2000c.

The receptor's source is a man between 18 and 29 years old in good health. Some clones in this sample may be carry-over from other donors' samples. Recombination joined TRBV28 with TRBJ2-5; TRBD2 agrees with 12 junctional bases. Specimen: naive CD4+ T cells from PBMCs. The cell subset or site label corresponds to: CD45RA+ positively selected. The encoded CDR3 is CASSSRLAGASETQYF. The nucleotide sequence is given as TGTGCCAGCAGTTCACGACTAGCGGGAGCTTCGGAGACCCAGTACTTC. Outside the CDR3, residues come from the reference TRBV28 and TRBJ2-5 proteins, so the full variable domain is: DVKVTQSSRYLVKRTGEKVFLECVQDMDHENMFWYRQDPGLGLRLIYFSYDVKMKEKGDIPEGYSVSREKKERFSLILESASTNQTSMYLCASSSRLAGASETQYFGPGTRLLVL.